The next 18 T cell receptor beta chains were all read from a single sample in a study of shared clonotypes between healthy human individuals. Profiling relied on immunoSEQ multiplex PCR, and the TCRdb table lists in-frame clones only, not all of them. The sample lists hundreds of thousands of clones; just over 75% were seen once. Sequencing was done on a sample of PBMCs. The receptor source for this set is a middle-aged woman in good health. Some clones in this sample may be carry-over from other donors' samples.

The chain joins TRBV7-2 to TRBJ1-4; D might be TRBD1 (5 bases). The germline CDR1 and CDR2 sequences are SGHTA and FQGNSA. This CDR3 is built from 14 residues. V was clipped by 4 bases and J by 7 bases, with 13 bases between them. This CDR3 is CASSSSRGGEKLFF. The DNA of the CDR3 is TGTGCCAGCAGCTCAAGTCGTGGGGGTGAAAAACTGTTTTTT.

The chain links TRBV5-7 to TRBJ2-7; 10 bases match TRBD2. TRBV5-7 falls under the ORF class, with uncertain function. This CDR3 comprises 15 residues. V trimming: 3 bases; J trimming: 2 bases; junction bases outside the gene matches: 5. The CDR3 nucleotides are TGTGCCAGCAGCTGCGGACTAGCGGAAACCTACGAGCAGTACTTC. Translating it yields CASSCGLAETYEQYF.

The chain combines TRBV28 with TRBJ1-1; 8 bases map to TRBD1. With 5 bases clipped from V and 5 bases from J, the junction kept 7 bases outside the gene matches. From germline, CDR1 is MDHEN and CDR2 SYDVKM. This CDR3 is 14 amino acids long. DNA of the CDR3: TGTGCCAGCAGTAACTCGGACAGGGTGACTGAAGCTTTCTTT. It specifies CASSNSDRVTEAFF.

The J gene is TRBJ2-1, the V gene TRBV5-1; 9 bases line up with TRBD1. The CDR3 totals 15 residues. Germline V lookup: CDR1 SGHRS, CDR2 YFSETQ. Germline trimming cut 4 bases from V and 7 bases from J; bases unmatched to any gene: 9. As DNA, the CDR3 is TGCGCCAGCAGCCGGGACAGGGTTGATGGTAATGAGCAGTTCTTC. Translated, it gives CASSRDRVDGNEQFF.

With respect to this clone: A much larger clone differs from this one at a single base, so this may be a read error. This chain uses TRBV7-2 with TRBJ2-7; the D is unclear. V shed 1 base and J shed 2 bases, with 3 bases lying between them. Germline lookup yields CDR1 SGHTA and CDR2 FQGNSA. The CDR3 contains 12 residues. The CDR3 protein is CASSLGAYEQYF. CDR3 DNA sequence: TGTGCCAGCAGCTTAGGGGCCTACGAGCAGTACTTC.

This clone was detected once. The gene calls are TRBV18 and TRBJ1-4, with D perhaps TRBD1 (6 bases). The CDR3 totals 15 residues. V shed 5 bases and J shed 7 bases, with 17 bases lying between them. The germline gives CDR1 KGHSH, CDR2 LQKENI. The CDR3 region is CASSMEGVFGEKLFF. CDR3 sequence (DNA): TGTGCCAGCTCAATGGAGGGGGTGTTTGGTGAAAAACTGTTTTTT.

The chain carries TRBV11-3 and TRBJ2-6; D uncertain. The CDR3 is made up of 15 amino acids. V dropped 6 bases and J dropped 0 bases, with 9 bases sitting between them. CDR1 SGHNT and CDR2 YENEEA come from the germline V gene. The CDR3 region has the DNA TGTGCCAGCAGTCCGGATAGCTCTGGGGCCAACGTCCTGACTTTC. It specifies CASSPDSSGANVLTF.

The V and J genes are TRBV7-8 and TRBJ2-3, with unresolved D. V shed 1 base and J shed 2 bases, with 7 bases lying between them. The CDR3 extends over 14 amino acids. The germline V gene encodes CDR1 SGHVS and CDR2 FQNEAQ. The CDR3 DNA reads as TGTGCCAGCAGCTTAGTATTCGACACAGATACGCAGTATTTT. Its translation: CASSLVFDTDTQYF.

V gene TRBV7-3 combines with J gene TRBJ1-1, with a possible D match to TRBD1 (6 bases). Germline V gene data show CDR1 as SGHTA and CDR2 as FQGTGA. V dropped 1 base and J dropped 6 bases, with 12 bases sitting between them. The CDR3 has 14 amino acids. The DNA of the CDR3 is TGTGCCAGCAGCTTAAATGGGGGCGCGGCTGAAGCTTTCTTT. Protein sequence: CASSLNGGAAEAFF.

The CDR3 coding sequence is TGTGCCAGCAGCCCAACGGATAACTATGGCTACACCTTC. Protein sequence: CASSPTDNYGYTF. The chain carries TRBV28 and TRBJ1-2, with D uncertain. V was clipped by 6 bases and J by 1 base, with 9 bases between them. The CDR3 has 13 residues. Germline V gene lookup returns CDR1 MDHEN and CDR2 SYDVKM.

The chain combines TRBV29-1 with TRBJ1-4, with 11 nucleotides matching TRBD1. The CDR3 spans 14 residues. Trimming at V came to 7 bases and at J to 6 bases, leaving 7 bases not matched to a gene. The germline V gene has CDR1 SQVTM and CDR2 ANQGSEA. The CDR3 is CSGGRTGGDEKLFF. In DNA, the CDR3 is TGCAGCGGTGGACGGACAGGGGGCGATGAAAAACTGTTTTTT.

The chain uses TRBV5-5 and TRBJ1-2, with 9 bases that match TRBD1. This CDR3 contains 14 residues. Per germline, CDR1 SGHKS and CDR2 YYEKEE (reference sequence). V lost 5 bases and J lost 6; bases outside the gene matches: 8. The CDR3 reads CASSYGQGQHGYTF. The CDR3 coding sequence is TGTGCCAGCAGTTATGGACAGGGGCAGCATGGCTACACCTTC. Full variable domain (rest looked up from reference TRBV5-5 and TRBJ1-2): DAGVTQSPTHLIKTRGQQVTLRCSPISGHKSVSWYQQVLGQGPQFIFQYYEKEERGRGNFPDRFSARQFPNYSSELNVNALLLGDSALYLCASSYGQGQHGYTFGSGTRLTVV.

The chain uses TRBV15 and TRBJ1-4; 11 positions agree with TRBD1. The CDR3 has 17 amino acids. The J segment lost 8 bases and the V segment lost 1 base, leaving 9 bases of the junction unmatched. Germline CDR1 LNHNV, CDR2 YYDKDF (reference sequence). Here the CDR3 DNA reads TGTGCCACCAGCAGAGTTTATGGGACAGGGGGTGGCGAAAAACTGTTTTTT. Protein: CATSRVYGTGGGEKLFF.

The rearrangement joins TRBV14 to TRBJ2-1; the match to TRBD2 covers 7 bases. The trim removed 0 bases at V and 0 bases at J, leaving 5 bases unmatched. The CDR3 runs 17 residues. Germline V gene sequence: CDR1 SGHDN, CDR2 FVKESK. The CDR3 region is CASSQDRGGSSYNEQFF. The CDR3 DNA is TGTGCCAGCAGCCAAGATCGTGGCGGGAGCTCCTACAATGAGCAGTTCTTC.

The chain carries TRBV30 and TRBJ1-4; 9 nucleotides align to TRBD1. Trimming at V came to 2 bases and at J to 5 bases, leaving 6 bases not matched to a gene. Per the germline V gene, CDR1 is GTSNPN and CDR2 is SVGIG (reference sequence). The CDR3 extends over 15 amino acids. The CDR3 sequence: CAWSPRTGVNEKLFF. The CDR3 coding sequence is TGTGCCTGGAGTCCCCGGACAGGGGTAAATGAAAAACTGTTTTTT.

Details on this clone: Other DNA sequences in the same sample also yield this CDR3. The CDR3 region is CSASFLETQYF. In DNA form, the CDR3 reads TGCAGTGCTAGCTTCCTCGAGACCCAGTACTTC. This chain joins TRBV20-1 and TRBJ2-5; D call uncertain. This CDR3 has 11 residues. Germline CDR1 reads DFQATT; CDR2 reads SNEGSKA (reference sequence). Trimming stripped 3 bases from V and 5 bases from J, with 7 bases between.

This clone occurred once. A much larger clone sits a single nucleotide away, making a read error possible. The rearrangement links TRBV9 to TRBJ2-1; 9 bases map to TRBD2. The germline CDR1 and CDR2 sequences are SGDLS and YYNGEE. Trimming removed 4 bases from V and 5 bases from J; junction bases left unmatched: 7. CDR3 size: 15 residues. The CDR3 region has the DNA TGTGCCAGCAGCACACTAGCGGGTCCTAACAATGAGCAGTTCTTC. This codes for CASSTLAGPNNEQFF.

V and J are TRBV2 and TRBJ2-5; 8 bases align to TRBD2. The ends lost 5 bases at V and 7 bases at J; junction bases unmatched: 15. The CDR3 extends over 16 amino acids. Germline V gene lookup returns CDR1 SNHLY and CDR2 FYNNEI. CDR3 amino acids: CASSLFSGKSGGTQYF. The DNA of the CDR3 is TGTGCCAGCAGTTTGTTTAGCGGGAAAAGTGGAGGGACCCAGTACTTC.